The source of this T cell receptor beta chain is a study of CD8 T cells in Susac syndrome (dated by TCRdb to between 2018 and 2020). Describing the broader study: Repertoire sequencing was used to test whether CD8+ T cell activation and differentiation in Susac syndrome was antigen driven. The study compared CD8+ T cell repertoire clonality among about a dozen healthy donors, approximately 14 Susac syndrome patients and some 16 multiple sclerosis patients. The investigation overall reported the following: The study acknowledged that relatively few individuals were included in the TCR sequencing and HLA analysis.

RNA was extracted using the RNeasy kit, and roughly 0.45 to 1 ug of the RNA was reverse transcribed with random hexamers. The immunoSEQ multiplex PCR assay, which covers 54 Vbeta and 13 Jbeta segments, was used to amplify TCR beta CDR3 regions. PCR amplification bias was corrected by using a synthetic template baseline for primer optimization and computational correction. Processing in the source paper ran as follows. Only productive sequences were kept, with reads annotated to V, D and J genes according to IMGT and analyzed in immunoSEQ Analyzer. To calculate clonality, Shannon entropy was normalized by log2 of the number of productive unique sequences and then subtracted from one. Public and private clones were assessed among the 100 most prevalent clones of each patient and control. Clones were defined as Susac-specific if absent from the healthy and MS cohorts, from roughly 1,100 published viral clones and from other ImmuneACCESS disease sequences. TCRdb cleaned the public reads at Q25 with fastp, built clones with MiXCR and kept in-frame beta chains. Under each unique CDR3 protein, matching rows form one entry showing the most common genes and DNA. These V and J calls originate from TCRdb's pipeline instead of the authors' own analysis. This sample has about 300,000 distinct CDR3 sequences in its table, and about 88% of those were observed once. The ten largest account for around 0.18% of the sample.

The CDR3 sequence holds 17 residues, the cysteine and phenylalanine included. The read is trimmed to its CDR3 DNA, 51 bases read in frame from base 1. A distance of 14 bases separates the germline ends of V and J, which lose 1 base and 1 base respectively. Via the germline V gene, CDR1 is LGHNA and CDR2 YNFKEQ. High-throughput TCR beta sequencing profiled peripheral blood CD8+ and CD4+ T cells from healthy donors, Susac syndrome patients and multiple sclerosis patients. Treatment-naive patients with stable or active relapsing-remitting disease fulfilling revised McDonald criteria were used as multiple sclerosis controls. CD8+ TEMRA cells were enriched by FACS, while bulk CD8+ and CD4+ T cells were purified by magnetic negative isolation. Blood was collected in EDTA tubes and processed within 24 hours, with PBMCs isolated through density gradient centrifugation. PBMCs destined for TCR sequencing were cryopreserved in liquid nitrogen and later thawed in a 37 °C water bath. Purity of sorted or isolated CD4+, CD8+ and CD8+ TEMRA cells was at least 90%.

This clonotype appeared a single time. Its target antigen remains unknown. Base quality data are lacking; no much larger clone is found one base away. A single read is weak support. The origin of this receptor is a human donor with multiple sclerosis. Here the chain combines TRBV4-2 and TRBJ1-5, and TRBD1 may be the D gene, going by 5 matching bases. Source material: CD8+ T cells from PBMCs. The DNA is TGTGCCAGCAGCCAAGTCGGATTGACAGAAAGCAATCAGCCCCAGCATTTT. Translated, it reads CASSQVGLTESNQPQHF.